This T cell receptor beta chain was profiled in a study of blood T cell repertoires in COVID-19. Profiling relied on immunoSEQ multiplex PCR, and the TCRdb table lists in-frame clones only, not all of them. The data contain around 300,000 clones, 90% of them seen just once; the ten biggest clones take up 1%. Trimming removed 5 bases at V and 0 bases at J, with 8 bases between. Germline V gene lookup returns CDR1 SGHVS and CDR2 FQNEAQ. This CDR3 region has 15 residues. The chain is built from TRBV7-8 and TRBJ1-6; tentatively, D is TRBD1 (5 bases). This TCR derives from a woman in her forties with COVID-19, enrolled during active disease. Source material: peripheral blood. CDR3 DNA sequence: TGTGCCAGCAGCCCCAGGGACTCCTATAATTCACCCCTCCACTTT. Translated: CASSPRDSYNSPLHF.